This T cell receptor beta chain appears in the sequencing data of a study of a mutant IDH1 vaccine in newly diagnosed glioma. Study background: Radiotherapy alone preceded vaccination by 4-6 weeks; alternatively, vaccination started with temozolomide cycles. Weeks 35 and 47 hosted visits V12 and V13, respectively.

Produced via immunoSEQ multiplex PCR; TCRdb's table is partial and in-frame only. The data contain over 65,000 clones, roughly 83% of them seen just once; the ten biggest clones take up about 12%. The study's findings and limits: No link was apparently found between pseudoprogression and changes in top peripheral T cell clonotypes.

Time point specified: week 35, safety follow-up. Vaccinated patients received 300 ug of mutant IDH1 20-mer peptide per dose, with topical imiquimod. The vaccination schedule gave patients eight doses in weeks 1, 3, 5, 7, 11, 15, 19 and 23. The CDR3 has 15 residues. Germline CDR1 reads LGHNA; CDR2 reads YSLEER. V lost 1 base and J lost 0, with 9 bases in between. A remark on this clone: Antigen specificity is unknown.

V gene TRBV4-3 combines with J gene TRBJ1-1; D is unclear. This TCR was sampled from a man between 18 and 29 years old with glioma. The sequences come from PBMCs, collected from a glioma patient whose treatment included an IDH1 peptide vaccine. DNA for the CDR3: TGCGCCAGCAGCCAAGCGGGAGGAATGAACACTGAAGCTTTCTTT. Translated, it gives CASSQAGGMNTEAFF.